The 13 T cell receptor beta chains below were found in one sample sequenced in a study of T cells of healthy individuals. TCRdb used MiXCR to reprocess the 5' RACE reads, holding one entry per CDR3 protein. The data show 38,000 or so distinct CDR3 sequences, 4% to 5.5% seen once. The receptors were gathered from a human donor in good health.

This clonotype was picked up many times. This chain uses TRBV7-8 with TRBJ2-6; TRBD1 is a possible D gene (5 bases). Trimming left V 6 bases short and J 0 bases short, with 15 bases between. This CDR3 is 17 amino acids long. The germline gives CDR1 SGHVS, CDR2 FQNEAQ. CDR3 nucleotides: TGTGCCAGCAGGATGACATTGGGGCTCTCTGGGGCCAACGTCCTGACTTTC. Encoded protein: CASRMTLGLSGANVLTF.

This clonotype was counted at least ten times. The V call is TRBV5-6, the J call TRBJ2-6; D is undetermined. V was pared by 4 bases and J by 4 bases, with 15 bases between. The CDR3 contains 16 residues. Germline-derived CDR1 and CDR2 are SGHDT and YYEEEE. The CDR3 loop is CASSRALVTGANVLTF. CDR3 nucleotide sequence: TGTGCCAGCAGCCGGGCGCTAGTTACAGGGGCCAACGTCCTGACTTTC.

Ten or more counts support this clonotype. This CDR3 is CASSLGARGEQFF. The CDR3 coding sequence is TGTGCCAGCAGTCTCGGGGCTAGAGGTGAGCAGTTCTTC. The chain combines TRBV12-3 or TRBV12-4 with TRBJ2-1; the D gene could be TRBD1 or TRBD2 (5 bases each). Trimming pared 5 bases from V and 9 bases from J, leaving 14 bases between. The CDR3 spans 13 residues.

This clonotype came up many times. This rearrangement joins TRBV20-1 to TRBJ2-7; TRBD1 matches at 8 bases. CDR1 and CDR2 (germline): DFQATT, SNEGSKA (reference sequence). The CDR3 contains 16 residues. V lost 1 base to trimming and J lost 0 bases; unmatched junction nucleotides: 8. CDR3 sequence: CSARVATGDPSYEQYF. In DNA form, the CDR3 reads TGCAGTGCTAGAGTTGCGACAGGGGACCCCTCCTACGAGCAGTACTTC.

This clonotype was counted ten times or more. The V call is TRBV7-3, the J call TRBJ2-5, with TRBD1 matching 7 bases. The CDR3 totals 13 residues. Germline loops: CDR1 SGHTA, CDR2 FQGTGA. V was pared by 5 bases and J by 1 base, with 1 base of the junction left unmatched. CDR3: CASSDRAQETQYF. The DNA of the CDR3 is TGTGCCAGCAGCGACAGGGCCCAAGAGACCCAGTACTTC.

This clonotype was detected many times. This chain connects TRBV29-1 to TRBJ2-3; D possibly corresponds to TRBD2 (5 bases). V gave up 4 bases and J gave up 1 base, with 18 bases separating them. The germline gives CDR1 SQVTM, CDR2 ANQGSEA. The length of the CDR3 is 16 residues. DNA for the CDR3: TGCAGCGTTGGCGGCTCATACGGGGTTGGCACAGATACGCAGTATTTT. As protein: CSVGGSYGVGTDTQYF.

This clonotype was counted many times. This chain uses TRBV20-1 with TRBJ2-7; 7 positions match TRBD1. CDR3 length: 13 amino acids. CDR1 DFQATT and CDR2 SNEGSKA come from the germline V gene (reference sequence). J gave up 7 bases and V 4 bases, and 10 bases lay outside the gene matches. In nucleotides, the CDR3 is TGCAGTGCTAACAGGGGCCCTCAGGAGGAGCAGTACTTC. Translated: CSANRGPQEEQYF.

This clonotype has a count of ten or more. V and J are TRBV6-2 or TRBV6-3 and TRBJ2-7; perhaps TRBD2 as D (6 bases). V was pared by 5 bases and J by 7 bases, with 18 bases between. The CDR3 is 14 amino acids. Germline V gene lookup returns CDR1 MNHEY and CDR2 SVGEGT. CDR3 region: CASSGDTPGGEQYF. CDR3 DNA: TGTGCCAGCAGTGGCGACACGCCCGGAGGGGAGCAGTACTTC.

This clonotype was seen many times. CDR3 DNA sequence: TGCGCCAGCAGCTCCGGGGCCTACAATGAGCAGTTCTTC. This codes for CASSSGAYNEQFF. The rearrangement joins TRBV5-1 to TRBJ2-1, with TRBD2 as a possible D gene (5 bases). CDR1 and CDR2 from the germline V gene are SGHRS and YFSETQ. V was trimmed by 3 bases and J by 2 bases, leaving 6 bases between them. The CDR3 spans 13 residues. The full variable domain, in which reference TRBV5-1 and TRBJ2-1 provide the parts outside the CDR3, is KAGVTQTPRYLIKTRGQQVTLSCSPISGHRSVSWYQQTPGQGLQFLFEYFSETQRNKGNFPGRFSGRQFSNSRSEMNVSTLELGDSALYLCASSSGAYNEQFFGPGTRLTVL.

This clonotype was picked up a small number of times. The rearrangement links TRBV12-3 or TRBV12-4 to TRBJ2-5; the D is unclear. The CDR3 loop spans 13 amino acids. The ends were cut back, 8 bases at V and 4 bases at J, with 14 bases in the middle. The CDR3 sequence is CASLRTGGETQYF. The CDR3 region has the DNA TGTGCCAGCCTAAGGACGGGCGGAGAGACCCAGTACTTC.

This clonotype was found a few times. This CDR3 is CASSYYGQGGIFGEKLFF. CDR3 in DNA: TGTGCCAGCAGTTATTATGGACAGGGGGGGATCTTTGGTGAAAAACTGTTTTTT. The gene calls are TRBV27 and TRBJ1-4; 10 bases match TRBD1. This CDR3 is built from 18 residues. The V gene's germline CDR1 is MNHEY and CDR2 SMNVEV (reference sequence). The V gene end was trimmed by 4 bases and the J gene end by 7 bases; junction bases not matched to a gene: 15.

This clonotype has ten or more counts. J is TRBJ2-5 and V is TRBV6-2 or TRBV6-3; 12 bases map to TRBD2. The germline CDR1 and CDR2 sequences are MNHEY and SVGEGT. The CDR3 covers 15 residues. V dropped 8 bases and J dropped 9; count of bases not matched to a gene: 13. CDR3 nucleotide sequence: TGTGCCAGCGGCCCTAGCGGGGGGGCCTTGGGGGCCCAGTACTTC. Its protein product is CASGPSGGALGAQYF.

The sample holds a few counts of this clonotype. This chain links TRBV4-3 with TRBJ2-7; a weak D match, TRBD1 (6 bases). Germline assignment: CDR1 LGHNA and CDR2 YSLEER. This CDR3 has 15 residues. Trimming shortened V by 7 bases and J by 2 bases, and 18 bases separated the two germline ends. The CDR3 loop reads CASNLGADQTYEQYF. CDR3 coding DNA: TGCGCCAGCAACCTGGGGGCGGATCAGACCTACGAGCAGTACTTC.